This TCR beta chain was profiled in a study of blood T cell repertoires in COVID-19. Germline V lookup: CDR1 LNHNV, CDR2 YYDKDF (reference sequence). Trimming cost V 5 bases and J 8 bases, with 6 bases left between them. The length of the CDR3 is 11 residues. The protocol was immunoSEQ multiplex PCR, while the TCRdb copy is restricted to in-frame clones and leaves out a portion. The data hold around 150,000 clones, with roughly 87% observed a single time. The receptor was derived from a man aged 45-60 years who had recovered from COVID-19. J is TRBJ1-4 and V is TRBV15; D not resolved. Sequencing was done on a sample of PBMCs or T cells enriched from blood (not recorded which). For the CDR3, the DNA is TGTGCCACCAGCCGGCGGGAAAAACTGTTTTTT. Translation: CATSRREKLFF.